Below are 26 T cell receptor beta chains sequenced from a single sample in a study of cytomegalovirus exposure and HLA in healthy donors. The PCR employed 60 Vbeta primers together with 13 Jbeta primers. Sequenced by immunoSEQ multiplex PCR; TCRdb stores in-frame clones only, minus some. The sample lists over 100,000 clones, about four fifths seen once, with approximately 4.4% in the top ten. Sequencing input: PBMCs. The receptors come from a man aged 30 to 45 in good health and CMV-seropositive.

The chain links TRBV2 to TRBJ2-2; 9 nucleotides agree with TRBD1. J gave up 6 bases and V 5 bases, and 7 bases lay outside the gene matches. CDR1 is SNHLY, CDR2 FYNNEI, per germline. This CDR3 region has 15 residues. The DNA for the CDR3 is TGTGCCAGCAGTTATACAGGGGGCAGCGCCGGGGAGCTGTTTTTT. Translating gives CASSYTGGSAGELFF.

This sequence joins TRBV7-2 and TRBJ2-1; 9 bases match TRBD2. Trimming at V came to 4 bases and at J to 10 bases, leaving 5 bases not matched to a gene. The CDR3 loop spans 13 amino acids. Germline CDR1 SGHTA, CDR2 FQGNSA. The CDR3 nucleotides read TGTGCCAGCAGCTCTATTCTAGCGGGGGAGCAGTTCTTC. Translating gives CASSSILAGEQFF.

The V and J genes are TRBV28 and TRBJ2-3; the D gene is possibly TRBD1 (7 bases). This CDR3 comprises 13 residues. The V gene's germline CDR1 is MDHEN and CDR2 SYDVKM. V shed 6 bases and J shed 3 bases, with 10 bases lying between them. The CDR3 region is CASRAGGTDTQYF. Written as DNA, the CDR3 is TGTGCCAGCAGGGCAGGGGGGACAGATACGCAGTATTTT.

This chain links TRBV29-1 with TRBJ1-6; the D gene is possibly TRBD1 (5 bases). V lost 6 bases to trimming and J lost 5 bases, with 11 bases between them. The CDR3 is made up of 13 amino acids. The germline V gene has CDR1 SQVTM and CDR2 ANQGSEA. The DNA for the CDR3 is TGCAGCGTCAAACAGGTGGATAATTCACCCCTCCACTTT. It is translated as CSVKQVDNSPLHF.

CDR3 sequence reads: CASSLARLEAFF. Here the CDR3 DNA reads TGTGCCAGCAGTTTGGCGAGACTTGAAGCTTTCTTT. This chain connects TRBV28 to TRBJ1-1, with D hard to call. CDR3 size: 12 residues. In germline, CDR1 is MDHEN, CDR2 SYDVKM. The V end was cut by 3 bases, the J end by 7 bases, with 9 bases between.

In this sample, this clone turned up a few times. This sequence joins TRBV2 and TRBJ1-1; 7 nucleotides line up with TRBD1. Trimming cost V 6 bases and J 0 bases; bases outside gene matches: 7. Looked up from germline, CDR1 is SNHLY and CDR2 is FYNNEI. This CDR3 is built from 15 residues. CDR3 amino acids: CASSSEGQLNTEAFF. Here the CDR3 DNA reads TGTGCCAGCAGCAGCGAGGGACAGTTGAACACTGAAGCTTTCTTT.

The CDR3 DNA reads TGTGCCACCAGCAGAGATCTCGCCACTTTGGAGCAGTACTTC. Protein: CATSRDLATLEQYF. This chain joins TRBV15 and TRBJ2-7; D remains ambiguous. Trimming pared 0 bases from V and 7 bases from J, leaving 13 bases between. The CDR3 contains 14 residues. In germline, CDR1 is LNHNV, CDR2 YYDKDF (reference sequence). Variable domain in full (rest from reference TRBV15 and TRBJ2-7): DAMVIQNPRYQVTQFGKPVTLSCSQTLNHNVMYWYQQKSSQAPKLLFHYYDKDFNNEADTPDNFQSRRPNTSFCFLDIRSPGLGDTAMYLCATSRDLATLEQYFGPGTRLTVT.

The chain has TRBV4-3 and TRBJ2-3; 8 bases match TRBD2. Germline-derived CDR1 and CDR2 are LGHNA and YSLEER. The CDR3 covers 16 residues. Trimming took 4 bases from V and 2 from J; bases not matched to a gene: 8. The CDR3 region has the DNA TGCGCCAGCAGCCGGGACTTGCGGGGGGCCACAGATACGCAGTATTTT. Translated: CASSRDLRGATDTQYF.

The rearrangement links TRBV6-1 to TRBJ1-2; no clear D gene. This CDR3 contains 15 residues. Germline CDR1 MNHNS, CDR2 SASEGT. Trimming left V 1 base short and J 0 bases short, with 9 bases between. CDR3 in DNA: TGTGCCAGCAGTGAAGGCGGCGGATCTAACTATGGCTACACCTTC. Translation gives CASSEGGGSNYGYTF.

The chain combines TRBV6-6 with TRBJ1-1, with no clear D. The CDR3 has 14 amino acids. Looked up from germline, CDR1 is MNHNY and CDR2 is SVGAGI (reference sequence). V gave up 4 bases and J gave up 7 bases, with 16 bases separating them. CDR3 in amino acids: CASSSLPFGCEAFF. In DNA form, the CDR3 reads TGTGCCAGCAGTTCCCTCCCATTCGGGTGTGAAGCTTTCTTT.

The chain recombines TRBV7-9 with TRBJ2-5; 10 bases match TRBD2. Germline V CDR1 and CDR2: SEHNR, FQNEAQ (reference sequence). J lost 5 bases, V lost 0 bases, and 9 bases had no gene match. This CDR3 comprises 17 residues. The CDR3 nucleotides are TGTGCCAGCAGCTTAGCTACCGGGACTAGCGCAAGGGAGACCCAGTACTTC. It specifies CASSLATGTSARETQYF. The full variable domain, its missing parts supplied by reference TRBV7-9 and TRBJ2-5, is DTGVSQNPRHKITKRGQNVTFRCDPISEHNRLYWYRQTLGQGPEFLTYFQNEAQLEKSRLLSDRFSAERPKGSFSTLEIQRTEQGDSAMYLCASSLATGTSARETQYFGPGTRLLVL.

This clone was detected only a few times. Its ends do not fully match the called genes, so a read error is possible. The chain has TRBV30 and TRBJ2-7; 14 bases match TRBD2. The CDR3 is 13 residues long. Per germline, CDR1 GTSNPN and CDR2 SVGIG (reference sequence). In nucleotides, the CDR3 is TGTGCCTGGGGGACGGGACTAGCGGGGGCTTTGCACTTC. Amino acids: CAWGTGLAGALHF.

This sequence joins TRBV2 and TRBJ1-2; 8 nucleotides align to TRBD1. Germline V gene data show CDR1 as SNHLY and CDR2 as FYNNEI. This CDR3 comprises 11 residues. V shed 4 bases, J shed 8 bases, and the junction held 0 bases outside the gene matches. CDR3 sequence: CASSAGGGYTF. The CDR3 DNA reads TGTGCCAGCAGTGCAGGGGGCGGCTACACCTTC. The full variable domain, rest sourced from reference TRBV2 and TRBJ1-2, is EPEVTQTPSHQVTQMGQEVILRCVPISNHLYFYWYRQILGQKVEFLVSFYNNEISEKSEIFDDQFSVERPDGSNFTLKIRSTKLEDSAMYFCASSAGGGYTFGSGTRLTVV.

V and J are TRBV19 and TRBJ2-1; D perhaps matches TRBD1 (7 bases). The CDR3 is 13 amino acids. Germline loops: CDR1 LNHDA, CDR2 SQIVND (reference sequence). With 9 bases removed from V and 10 bases from J, the gap between germline ends came to 19 bases. The CDR3 coding sequence is TGTGCCAGGGGAGGACAGGTTCGCTCCGAGCAGTTCTTC. Protein product: CARGGQVRSEQFF. Full variable domain (missing parts from reference TRBV19 and TRBJ2-1): DGGITQSPKYLFRKEGQNVTLSCEQNLNHDAMYWYRQDPGQGLRLIYYSQIVNDFQKGDIAEGYSVSREKKESFPLTVTSAQKNPTAFYLCARGGQVRSEQFFGPGTRLTVL.

In its sample, this clone was seen once. This chain links TRBV15 with TRBJ1-6; D is possibly TRBD1 (5 bases). The CDR3 is 14 residues long. The germline V gene encodes CDR1 LNHNV and CDR2 YYDKDF (reference sequence). Trimming removed 1 base at V and 9 bases at J, with 10 bases between. The CDR3 sequence: CATSRGQGGSPLHF. The CDR3 DNA follows: TGTGCCACCAGCAGAGGGCAGGGTGGTTCACCCCTCCACTTT.

Here the CDR3 DNA reads TGTGCCAGCAGCTTATATCGCGGGGAAGATGAGCAGTTCTTC. This sequence encodes CASSLYRGEDEQFF. This rearrangement joins TRBV11-2 to TRBJ2-1; D is possibly TRBD2 (6 bases). The CDR3 sequence is 14 residues long. Germline lookup yields CDR1 SGHAT and CDR2 FQNNGV. V was trimmed by 2 bases and J by 8 bases, leaving 13 bases between them.

The chain couples TRBV11-2 to TRBJ1-3; 8 bases line up with TRBD1. The V gene end was trimmed by 6 bases and the J gene end by 0 bases; junction bases not matched to a gene: 4. The CDR3 length is 15 residues. Per the germline V gene, CDR1 is SGHAT and CDR2 is FQNNGV. CDR3 in amino acids: CASSWDRFSGNTIYF. CDR3 nucleotide sequence: TGTGCCAGCAGTTGGGACAGGTTCTCTGGAAACACCATATATTTT.

The V and J genes are TRBV2 and TRBJ2-5; a possible D gene is TRBD2 (6 bases). There are 15 residues in the CDR3. V gave up 1 base and J gave up 6 bases, with 15 bases separating them. CDR1 is SNHLY and CDR2 is FYNNEI in the germline V gene. CDR3: CASSEGLANRQTQYF. The CDR3 nucleotides read TGTGCCAGCAGTGAAGGCCTAGCGAATCGACAGACCCAGTACTTC.

This clone was seen a few times. V usage is TRBV10-3 and J usage is TRBJ1-1; D is uncertain. Germline loops: CDR1 ENHRY, CDR2 SYGVKD. The CDR3 has 12 amino acids. V was cut by 8 bases and J by 5 bases, with 12 bases left in between. CDR3 amino acids: CAIGGLGTEAFF. The DNA for the CDR3 is TGTGCCATCGGAGGACTGGGAACTGAAGCTTTCTTT.

This chain connects TRBV7-9 to TRBJ1-4; D not certain. Per germline, CDR1 SEHNR and CDR2 FQNEAQ (reference sequence). Between the trimmed V and J ends, which lost 5 bases and 0 bases, there was a span of 13 bases. This CDR3 is 16 amino acids long. CDR3: CASSTAPFATNEKLFF. As DNA, the CDR3 is TGTGCCAGCAGCACAGCTCCTTTTGCAACTAATGAAAAACTGTTTTTT.

The rearrangement uses TRBV5-6 and TRBJ2-1, with D uncertain. Germline V gene sequence: CDR1 SGHDT, CDR2 YYEEEE. This CDR3 has 13 amino acids. The V and J ends lost 0 bases and 9 bases respectively, with 10 bases between them. For the CDR3, the DNA is TGTGCCAGCAGCTTGGGAGACATACCTGAGCAGTTCTTC. Translation: CASSLGDIPEQFF.

The chain joins TRBV9 to TRBJ1-2; 7 bases are shared with TRBD1. Trimming took 3 bases from V and 0 from J; bases not matched to a gene: 5. CDR3 length: 15 amino acids. Germline V lookup: CDR1 SGDLS, CDR2 YYNGEE. The CDR3 protein is CASSASTGTNYGYTF. The CDR3, as DNA: TGTGCCAGCAGCGCCTCGACAGGGACTAACTATGGCTACACCTTC.

The chain has TRBV14 and TRBJ2-3; D may be TRBD2 (5 bases). Trimming took 4 bases from V and 3 from J, leaving 8 bases between them. Germline values: CDR1 SGHDN, CDR2 FVKESK. The CDR3 extends over 13 amino acids. CDR3 sequence reads: CASSPGLTDTQYF. Here the CDR3 DNA reads TGTGCCAGCAGCCCAGGACTGACAGATACGCAGTATTTT. Variable domain in full (rest from reference TRBV14 and TRBJ2-3): EAGVTQFPSHSVIEKGQTVTLRCDPISGHDNLYWYRRVMGKEIKFLLHFVKESKQDESGMPNNRFLAERTGGTYSTLKVQPAELEDSGVYFCASSPGLTDTQYFGPGTRLTVL.

The V gene is TRBV4-3, the J gene TRBJ2-2; TRBD2 matches at 13 bases. Germline loops: CDR1 LGHNA, CDR2 YSLEER. The CDR3 has 15 amino acids. V shed 3 bases, J shed 7 bases, and the junction held 2 bases outside the gene matches. The CDR3 region is CASSQGLAGNGELFF. CDR3 coding DNA: TGCGCCAGCAGCCAGGGACTAGCGGGGAACGGGGAGCTGTTTTTT.

This clone has only a few counts. The V gene is TRBV6-1, the J gene TRBJ2-7; a possible D gene is TRBD1 (6 bases). Germline-derived CDR1 and CDR2 are MNHNS and SASEGT. The germline V and J ends were trimmed by 6 bases and 2 bases, with 17 bases remaining between them. The CDR3 extends over 15 amino acids. As DNA, the CDR3 is TGTGCCAGCAGGCGCAACAGGGAGAGGGCCTACGAGCAGTACTTC. Translated, it gives CASRRNRERAYEQYF.

The chain has TRBV7-9 and TRBJ2-1; perhaps TRBD2 as D (7 bases). The CDR3 is made up of 15 amino acids. V lost 0 bases to trimming and J lost 4 bases, with 10 bases between them. Germline CDR1 and CDR2: SEHNR and FQNEAQ (reference sequence). As DNA, the CDR3 is TGTGCCAGCAGCTTAGCGGGGGGGCTGTACAATGAGCAGTTCTTC. This gives the protein CASSLAGGLYNEQFF.